A single sample gave rise to the 25 T cell receptor beta chains below, sequenced in a study of control samples from healthy donors and cancer patients. Measured with immunoSEQ multiplex PCR; TCRdb has only the in-frame clones, and not every one. The table has 90,000 to 110,000 clones, around 82% seen once. The specimen was blood. The receptors derive from a woman in her fifties or sixties in good health.

DNA for the CDR3: TGCGCCAGCAGCTTGGGGACAGGGAATGAGCAGTTCTTC. Protein product: CASSLGTGNEQFF. The rearrangement joins TRBV5-1 to TRBJ2-1; 8 bases are a match to TRBD1. CDR3 length: 13 residues. The germline CDR1 and CDR2 sequences are SGHRS and YFSETQ. The V segment lost 0 bases and the J segment 7 bases; nucleotides outside the gene matches: 0.

The rearrangement joins TRBV6-1 to TRBJ1-2, with 7 bases that match TRBD1. The CDR3 covers 15 residues. V shed 7 bases, J shed 1 base, and the junction held 9 bases outside the gene matches. Germline CDR1 MNHNS, CDR2 SASEGT. The CDR3 coding sequence is TGTGCCAGCACAGCAAGGGACAGAAATAACTATGGCTACACCTTC. Translation: CASTARDRNNYGYTF.

CDR3 in DNA: TGTGCCTGGAGTGTACCCCTGGGTTCTTCGGAGACCCAGTACTTC. It yields the protein CAWSVPLGSSETQYF. The chain carries TRBV30 and TRBJ2-5; D unclear. The V gene's germline CDR1 is GTSNPN and CDR2 SVGIG (reference sequence). The ends were cut back, 0 bases at V and 5 bases at J, with 16 bases in the middle. This CDR3 region has 15 residues.

V and J are TRBV4-3 and TRBJ2-4, with TRBD1 identical over 7 bases. The CDR3 is made up of 15 amino acids. Germline assignment: CDR1 LGHNA and CDR2 YSLEER. V was clipped by 4 bases and J by 11 bases; unmatched bases: 14. The CDR3 reads CASSLDRSGGGVQYF. The CDR3 DNA follows: TGCGCCAGCAGCCTGGACAGGTCCGGAGGTGGTGTTCAGTACTTC.

The chain joins TRBV7-2 to TRBJ2-3, with TRBD2 as a possible D gene (6 bases). The V gene lost 3 bases and the J gene lost 4 bases, with 14 bases spanning the gap. The CDR3 length is 15 residues. Germline CDR1 is SGHTA and CDR2 is FQGNSA. The CDR3 nucleotides are TGTGCCAGCAGCTTCAACGGGAGAAAATCAGATACGCAGTATTTT. Amino acids: CASSFNGRKSDTQYF.

This clone was seen ten or more times. Different DNA sequences within this sample yield the same CDR3. V is TRBV5-6 and J is TRBJ2-5; the match to TRBD1 covers 8 bases. The CDR3 contains 15 residues. Looked up from germline, CDR1 is SGHDT and CDR2 is YYEEEE. The V segment lost 4 bases and the J segment 5 bases; nucleotides outside the gene matches: 10. For the CDR3, the DNA is TGTGCCAGCAGCCTGGGTGGCAGGGGGCAGGAGACCCAGTACTTC. This gives the protein CASSLGGRGQETQYF.

The chain is built from TRBV6-6 and TRBJ1-1; 7 nucleotides line up with TRBD1. In germline, CDR1 is MNHNY, CDR2 SVGAGI (reference sequence). Trimming took 5 bases from V and 9 from J; bases not matched to a gene: 9. This CDR3 contains 13 residues. Here the CDR3 DNA reads TGTGCCAGCAGTCCCACAGGGGCCTGGAAAGCTTTCTTT. Amino acids: CASSPTGAWKAFF.

This CDR3 reads CASSQNTGELFF. In DNA form, the CDR3 reads TGTGCCAGCAGCCAAAACACCGGGGAGCTGTTTTTT. V and J are TRBV11-3 and TRBJ2-2; no clear D gene. Germline V gives CDR1 SGHNT, CDR2 YENEEA. The CDR3 totals 12 residues. Trimming pared 5 bases from V and 2 bases from J, leaving 3 bases between.

This chain connects TRBV5-1 to TRBJ2-3; D remains ambiguous. The germline CDR1 and CDR2 sequences are SGHRS and YFSETQ. CDR3 length: 13 amino acids. V was clipped by 2 bases and J by 6 bases, with 10 bases between them. In nucleotides, the CDR3 is TGCGCCAGCAGCTTCCACACGCTTGATACGCAGTATTTT. Its translation: CASSFHTLDTQYF.

The J gene is TRBJ2-1, the V gene TRBV5-4; a possible D gene is TRBD2 (7 bases). The CDR3 is 15 residues long. The ends were cut back, 4 bases at V and 10 bases at J, with 21 bases in the middle. The germline CDR1 and CDR2 sequences are SGHNT and YYREEE (reference sequence). The CDR3 bases are TGTGCCAGCAGCCCCCCCGGGGGGCAGGGGTGGGAGCAGTTCTTC. Its protein is CASSPPGGQGWEQFF.

J is TRBJ1-2 and V is TRBV4-3; 11 positions match TRBD1. The ends lost 0 bases at V and 8 bases at J; junction bases unmatched: 8. The germline gives CDR1 LGHNA, CDR2 YSLEER. The CDR3 sequence is 16 residues long. CDR3 residues: CASSQDIGQGARGYTF. The CDR3 DNA follows: TGCGCCAGCAGCCAAGATATAGGACAGGGGGCAAGAGGCTACACCTTC.

The CDR3 protein is CASSLRPGGDTGELFF. The CDR3 region has the DNA TGCGCCAGCAGCTTGCGTCCAGGGGGGGACACCGGGGAGCTGTTTTTT. The J gene is TRBJ2-2, the V gene TRBV5-1; D may match TRBD1 or TRBD2 (7 bases each). Germline V gene data show CDR1 as SGHRS and CDR2 as YFSETQ. This CDR3 spans 16 amino acids. Between the trimmed V and J ends, which lost 1 base and 3 bases, there was a span of 13 bases.

This clone has only one observation. The chain uses TRBV3-1 (or the pseudogene TRBV3-2) and TRBJ1-4; 8 bases are shared with TRBD1. Germline V gives CDR1 LGHDT, CDR2 YNNKEL (reference sequence). The CDR3 is 15 residues long. The J segment lost 5 bases and the V segment lost 2 bases, leaving 4 bases of the junction unmatched. The DNA for the CDR3 is TGTGCCAGCAGCCAAAGGACAGGGAGGAATGAAAAACTGTTTTTT. This codes for CASSQRTGRNEKLFF.

The chain couples TRBV5-6 to TRBJ2-3; 8 nucleotides agree with TRBD2. Germline V gene sequence: CDR1 SGHDT, CDR2 YYEEEE. The CDR3 length is 15 residues. With V trimmed by 2 bases and J by 0 bases, 2 bases remained unmatched. CDR3 sequence: CASSFRLASTDTQYF. Here the CDR3 DNA reads TGTGCCAGCAGCTTTCGACTAGCGAGCACAGATACGCAGTATTTT.

V usage is TRBV7-2 and J usage is TRBJ1-6, with D unclear. The CDR3 totals 15 residues. Looked up from germline, CDR1 is SGHTA and CDR2 is FQGNSA. V gave up 1 base and J gave up 0 bases, with 4 bases separating them. DNA of the CDR3: TGTGCCAGCAGCTTAGACCGCTCCTATAATTCACCCCTCCACTTT. It specifies CASSLDRSYNSPLHF. The complete variable domain, with remaining parts taken from reference TRBV7-2 and TRBJ1-6, reads GAGVSQSPSNKVTEKGKDVELRCDPISGHTALYWYRQSLGQGLEFLIYFQGNSAPDKSGLPSDRFSAERTGGSVSTLTIQRTQQEDSAVYLCASSLDRSYNSPLHFGNGTRLTVT.

This clone occurred a few times. V usage is TRBV7-3 and J usage is TRBJ1-4; perhaps TRBD1 as D (5 bases). This CDR3 has 16 amino acids. V lost 1 base to trimming and J lost 9 bases, with 18 bases between them. Germline V lookup: CDR1 SGHTA, CDR2 FQGTGA. CDR3 sequence reads: CASSLRAVQGGQKLFF. CDR3 coding DNA: TGTGCCAGCAGCTTAAGGGCGGTGCAGGGAGGTCAAAAACTGTTTTTT.

The CDR3 sequence: CATSKASGSHEQYF. The CDR3 DNA reads TGTGCCACTTCCAAGGCTAGCGGGAGCCACGAGCAGTACTTC. The gene calls are TRBV15 and TRBJ2-7, with 10 bases fitting TRBD2. The CDR3 covers 14 residues. V shed 9 bases and J 5 bases; nucleotides not matched to a gene: 10. The V gene's germline CDR1 is LNHNV and CDR2 YYDKDF (reference sequence).

The gene calls are TRBV29-1 and TRBJ1-5; TRBD1 is a possible D gene (6 bases). V gave up 5 bases and J gave up 15 bases, with 17 bases separating them. This CDR3 spans 11 amino acids. The germline CDR1 and CDR2 sequences are SQVTM and ANQGSEA. This CDR3 reads CSVSGGNGTHF. In DNA form, the CDR3 reads TGCAGCGTTTCCGGGGGCAATGGTACGCATTTT.

This chain connects TRBV5-6 to TRBJ1-2, with 10 bases aligning to TRBD1. Germline CDR1 and CDR2: SGHDT and YYEEEE. Trimming cost V 4 bases and J 13 bases; bases outside gene matches: 19. This CDR3 spans 16 amino acids. CDR3 nucleotide sequence: TGTGCCAGCAGCGAGACAGGGGGCGCGGGTCAGTTTAGGTGCACCTTC. This encodes CASSETGGAGQFRCTF.

This chain links TRBV6-2 or TRBV6-3 with TRBJ1-6; D not certain. Germline values: CDR1 MNHEY, CDR2 SVGEGT. Deletions cut 4 bases from V and 0 bases from J, with 7 bases between. The CDR3 extends over 15 amino acids. Written as DNA, the CDR3 is TGTGCCAGCAGTTTTTCTCTCTCCTATAATTCACCCCTCCACTTT. Translating it yields CASSFSLSYNSPLHF.

The CDR3 coding sequence is TGCAGTGCTAGTATGCAGGGGGCGGATAACTATGGCTACACCTTC. This encodes CSASMQGADNYGYTF. This sequence joins TRBV20-1 and TRBJ1-2; 8 bases match TRBD1. Germline values: CDR1 DFQATT, CDR2 SNEGSKA (reference sequence). The CDR3 extends over 15 amino acids. Trimming cost V 3 bases and J 1 base; bases outside gene matches: 7.

The chain uses TRBV6-6 and TRBJ2-3; 8 positions match TRBD2. V was pared by 2 bases and J by 4 bases, with 8 bases of the junction left unmatched. Germline CDR1 MNHNY, CDR2 SVGAGI (reference sequence). This CDR3 is built from 16 residues. The CDR3 nucleotides read TGTGCCAGCAGTTACGAGACTAGCGACTTGTCAGATACGCAGTATTTT. It encodes CASSYETSDLSDTQYF.

The V gene is TRBV9, the J gene TRBJ2-2; D not certain. The germline V and J ends were trimmed by 0 bases and 6 bases, with 15 bases remaining between them. Germline loops: CDR1 SGDLS, CDR2 YYNGEE. This CDR3 is 16 amino acids long. For the CDR3, the DNA is TGTGCCAGCAGCGTAGCTTCCTTACCGAGCTCCGGGGAGCTGTTTTTT. It codes for CASSVASLPSSGELFF.

The chain uses TRBV5-5 and TRBJ1-2; TRBD1 matches at 9 bases. Germline V gene data show CDR1 as SGHKS and CDR2 as YYEKEE (reference sequence). V gave up 7 bases and J gave up 7 bases; unmatched junction bases: 5. This CDR3 comprises 12 residues. The CDR3 DNA reads TGTGCCAGCTCAGACAGGGGGTCTGGCTACACCTTC. Protein product: CASSDRGSGYTF.

The chain has TRBV18 and TRBJ1-5; no firm D call. Germline-derived CDR1 and CDR2 are KGHSH and LQKENI. Between the trimmed V and J ends, which lost 2 bases and 3 bases, there was a span of 8 bases. The CDR3 runs to 14 residues. Here the CDR3 DNA reads TGTGCCAGCTCACCAGCGGCGGACAATCAGCCCCAGCATTTT. Its protein is CASSPAADNQPQHF.